Presented here are 17 T cell receptor beta chains from one specimen sequenced in a study of blood T cell repertoires in COVID-19. TCRdb keeps only in-frame clones here, not all; method: immunoSEQ multiplex PCR. Here the sample spans 250,000 to 300,000 clones, roughly 80% being singletons. Sequenced sample: PBMCs or T cells enriched from blood (not recorded which). The receptors derive from a man aged 35-49 years who had been exposed to COVID-19.

Points on this clone: The missing conserved phenylalanine or tryptophan at the end of this CDR3 makes a read error likely. V gene TRBV7-9 combines with J gene TRBJ1-1, with a possible D match to TRBD1 (6 bases). Trimming cost V 1 base and J 1 base, with 10 bases left between them. The CDR3 has 15 residues. Germline values: CDR1 SEHNR, CDR2 FQNEAQ (reference sequence). The CDR3 protein is CASSLGTTGNTEAFL. The CDR3 bases are TGTGCCAGCAGCTTAGGTACGACAGGGAACACTGAAGCTTTCCTT.

The chain has TRBV10-3 and TRBJ2-7; 7 bases agree with TRBD2. The germline V gene encodes CDR1 ENHRY and CDR2 SYGVKD. Trimming took 3 bases from V and 5 from J; bases not matched to a gene: 1. The length of the CDR3 is 12 residues. The CDR3 here is CAISDRGDEQYF. CDR3 sequence (DNA): TGTGCCATCAGTGATCGGGGGGACGAGCAGTACTTC.

The chain recombines TRBV21-1 with TRBJ2-7; the tabulated D call, TRBD2, remains unverified against the DNA. TRBV21-1 is tagged as a pseudogene. CDR3 length: 13 amino acids. CDR3 sequence: CASSKEGAYEQYF. The CDR3 coding sequence is TGTGCCAGCAGCAAAGAGGGAGCCTACGAGCAGTACTTC.

The chain carries TRBV10-3 and TRBJ2-4, with TRBD2 matching 8 bases. Looked up from germline, CDR1 is ENHRY and CDR2 is SYGVKD. The length of the CDR3 is 18 residues. V was clipped by 3 bases and J by 5 bases; unmatched bases: 15. The CDR3 protein is CAISDGAGLTSGQNIQYF. As DNA, the CDR3 is TGTGCCATCAGTGATGGGGCAGGTCTTACTAGCGGACAAAACATTCAGTACTTC.

J is TRBJ2-4 and V is TRBV30; the match to TRBD2 covers 14 bases. This CDR3 is 18 amino acids long. Germline CDR1 is GTSNPN and CDR2 is SVGIG (reference sequence). Trimming cost V 5 bases and J 1 base; bases outside gene matches: 10. DNA of the CDR3: TGTGCCTGGGACCCGGGACTAGCGGGAGCGAGGGCCAAAAACATTCAGTACTTC. The encoded protein is CAWDPGLAGARAKNIQYF.

This chain joins TRBV4-1 and TRBJ2-7; D possibly corresponds to TRBD1 (6 bases). V was cut by 1 base and J by 2 bases, with 21 bases left in between. Germline lookup yields CDR1 MGHRA and CDR2 YSYEKL. The CDR3 extends over 18 amino acids. CDR3 sequence reads: CASSQVALGPTGAYEQYF. The CDR3 DNA reads TGCGCCAGCAGCCAAGTGGCTTTAGGCCCGACAGGTGCCTACGAGCAGTACTTC.

The chain uses TRBV7-6 and TRBJ2-7, with 7 bases fitting TRBD2. This CDR3 spans 14 amino acids. In germline, CDR1 is SGHVS, CDR2 FNYEAQ. V was clipped by 1 base and J by 3 bases; unmatched bases: 3. The CDR3 DNA sequence: TGTGCCAGCAGCTTAGGCGGGAGTTTCTACGAGCAGTACTTC. It translates to CASSLGGSFYEQYF.

The chain couples TRBV19 to TRBJ2-1, with TRBD1 matching over 8 bases. J gave up 7 bases and V 9 bases, and 17 bases lay outside the gene matches. Germline CDR1 and CDR2: LNHDA and SQIVND (reference sequence). This CDR3 has 16 amino acids. CDR3 region: CASQAGAGTGLNEQFF. DNA of the CDR3: TGTGCCAGCCAGGCCGGCGCCGGGACAGGCCTGAATGAGCAGTTCTTC.

This chain uses TRBV30 with TRBJ1-5, with D maybe TRBD1 (5 bases). Deletions cut 5 bases from V and 7 bases from J, with 15 bases between. The CDR3 spans 13 residues. The germline V gene encodes CDR1 GTSNPN and CDR2 SVGIG (reference sequence). The CDR3 loop is CAWDRGGTQPQHF. The CDR3 DNA reads TGTGCCTGGGACCGCGGGGGAACGCAGCCCCAGCATTTT.

The chain recombines TRBV5-1 with TRBJ2-5, with 10 bases fitting TRBD1. Trimming at V came to 0 bases and at J to 5 bases, leaving 7 bases not matched to a gene. The length of the CDR3 is 16 residues. Germline values: CDR1 SGHRS, CDR2 YFSETQ. Written as DNA, the CDR3 is TGCGCCAGCAGCTTGGGGGGACAGGGGTTAACGGAGACCCAGTACTTC. As protein: CASSLGGQGLTETQYF. The full variable domain, in which reference TRBV5-1 and TRBJ2-5 provide the parts outside the CDR3, is KAGVTQTPRYLIKTRGQQVTLSCSPISGHRSVSWYQQTPGQGLQFLFEYFSETQRNKGNFPGRFSGRQFSNSRSEMNVSTLELGDSALYLCASSLGGQGLTETQYFGPGTRLLVL.

The chain is built from TRBV27 and TRBJ2-7; 14 positions agree with TRBD2. In germline, CDR1 is MNHEY, CDR2 SMNVEV (reference sequence). This CDR3 comprises 19 residues. V lost 5 bases to trimming and J lost 5 bases; unmatched junction nucleotides: 17. CDR3 amino acids: CASSPQDKTTSGRGDEQYF. The CDR3 nucleotides read TGTGCCAGCAGTCCGCAGGATAAAACGACTAGCGGGAGGGGGGACGAGCAGTACTTC.

This clone was seen just once. V is TRBV4-1 and J is TRBJ2-5; 7 bases line up with TRBD2. The V and J ends lost 3 bases and 4 bases, in that order; junction bases with no gene match: 11. Per the germline V gene, CDR1 is MGHRA and CDR2 is YSYEKL. The CDR3 sequence is 16 residues long. The CDR3 spells CASSQGFLTSRETQYF. Here the CDR3 DNA reads TGCGCCAGCAGCCAGGGGTTTTTGACTAGCAGAGAGACCCAGTACTTC.

This clone was picked up one time. The J gene is TRBJ1-4, the V gene TRBV27; tentatively, D is TRBD1 (6 bases). The CDR3 consists of 14 residues. In germline, CDR1 is MNHEY, CDR2 SMNVEV (reference sequence). The V end lost 3 bases, the J end lost 4 bases, and 9 bases lay between the germline ends. DNA for the CDR3: TGTGCCAGCAGTTTTCAGGGGTTTAATGAAAAACTGTTTTTT. This translates into CASSFQGFNEKLFF.

V is TRBV29-1 and J is TRBJ1-1, with D tentatively TRBD1 (5 bases). Germline CDR1 SQVTM, CDR2 ANQGSEA. V was pared by 5 bases and J by 0 bases, with 10 bases between. This CDR3 contains 13 residues. As DNA, the CDR3 is TGCAGCGTTTTAGGGGCCCTGAACACTGAAGCTTTCTTT. It is translated as CSVLGALNTEAFF.

CDR3 sequence: CASSFGSLTDTQYF. The CDR3 nucleotides are TGTGCCAGCAGCTTTGGGAGCCTCACAGATACGCAGTATTTT. The chain employs TRBV7-9 and TRBJ2-3, with a tentative D call TRBD2 (5 bases). The CDR3 sequence is 14 residues long. From germline, CDR1 is SEHNR and CDR2 FQNEAQ (reference sequence). Between the trimmed V and J ends, which lost 3 bases and 2 bases, there was a span of 9 bases. The full variable domain, completed using reference TRBV7-9 and TRBJ2-3, is DTGVSQNPRHKITKRGQNVTFRCDPISEHNRLYWYRQTLGQGPEFLTYFQNEAQLEKSRLLSDRFSAERPKGSFSTLEIQRTEQGDSAMYLCASSFGSLTDTQYFGPGTRLTVL.

This clone has just one count. The chain employs TRBV7-3 and TRBJ2-2; a possible D gene is TRBD1 (5 bases). The germline V gene encodes CDR1 SGHTA and CDR2 FQGTGA. V was pared by 5 bases and J by 7 bases, with 11 bases between. CDR3 length: 13 amino acids. The DNA for the CDR3 is TGTGCCAGCAGCCACAGGTTGATCGGGGAGCTGTTTTTT. Translation gives CASSHRLIGELFF.

The V and J genes are TRBV4-1 and TRBJ2-1; 7 bases align to TRBD2. Germline V gene lookup returns CDR1 MGHRA and CDR2 YSYEKL. This CDR3 contains 20 residues. V was clipped by 1 base and J by 8 bases; unmatched bases: 23. CDR3 sequence: CASSQGLSASGYLTGDEQFF. The CDR3 region has the DNA TGCGCCAGCAGCCAAGGGCTTTCGGCTAGCGGTTACTTAACTGGCGATGAGCAGTTCTTC.